The 31 T cell receptor beta chains below all came from one sample that was sequenced in a study of cytomegalovirus exposure and HLA in healthy donors. Amplification used 60 Vbeta primers and 13 Jbeta primers. Sequencing used immunoSEQ multiplex PCR; TCRdb keeps in-frame clones, though not all of them. The sample consists of under 150,000 clones, roughly 68% of them appearing once. Specimen: PBMCs. These receptors were taken from a man between 60 and 70 years old in good health and CMV-seronegative.

The chain employs TRBV27 and TRBJ2-7, with TRBD1 matching 8 bases. CDR1 and CDR2 from the germline V gene are MNHEY and SMNVEV (reference sequence). This CDR3 region has 15 residues. Trimming took 10 bases from V and 0 from J; bases not matched to a gene: 11. For the CDR3, the DNA is TGTGCCACTAAACCGGGACAGGTCCTCTCCTACGAGCAGTACTTC. Translating it yields CATKPGQVLSYEQYF.

V gene TRBV5-6 combines with J gene TRBJ2-7, with D possibly matching TRBD1 (6 bases). V lost 6 bases and J 6 bases, leaving 16 bases between the germline ends. CDR1 SGHDT and CDR2 YYEEEE come from the germline V gene. There are 13 residues in the CDR3. The CDR3 sequence: CASMRGAGAEQYF. For the CDR3, the DNA is TGTGCCAGCATGCGAGGGGCAGGGGCCGAGCAGTACTTC.

This rearrangement joins TRBV19 to TRBJ2-4, with a weak D call TRBD1 (6 bases). In germline, CDR1 is LNHDA, CDR2 SQIVND (reference sequence). V was clipped by 5 bases and J by 1 base, with 15 bases between them. CDR3 size: 16 residues. CDR3 bases: TGTGCCAGTAGTCCCAGGGGAGTTGGGGCCAAAAACATTCAGTACTTC. This translates into CASSPRGVGAKNIQYF.

This rearrangement joins TRBV27 to TRBJ1-1, with D unclear. The V end lost 7 bases, the J end lost 4 bases, and 13 bases lay between the germline ends. CDR1 is MNHEY, CDR2 SMNVEV, per germline (reference sequence). The CDR3 covers 13 residues. The CDR3 loop reads CASKKGEATEAFF. CDR3 DNA: TGTGCCAGCAAGAAGGGAGAGGCCACTGAAGCTTTCTTT.

This chain uses TRBV5-1 with TRBJ2-7; TRBD1 agrees at 9 bases. CDR3 size: 13 residues. Unmatched junction bases numbered 8, after V lost 7 bases and J lost 6 bases. CDR1 is SGHRS, CDR2 YFSETQ, per germline. The CDR3 DNA follows: TGCGCCAGCGAATTTACAGGGGGCGGCGAGCAGTACTTC. Its translation is CASEFTGGGEQYF.

This clone was seen a handful of times. This chain connects TRBV7-2 to TRBJ1-1; TRBD1 agrees at 7 bases. Germline CDR1 and CDR2: SGHTA and FQGNSA. The CDR3 spans 14 residues. J was trimmed by 4 bases and V by 5 bases; bases with no gene match: 7. The CDR3, as DNA: TGTGCCAGCAGCAGCGACAGGGTGAGCACTGAAGCTTTCTTT. As protein: CASSSDRVSTEAFF.

This clone was seen only a few times. V and J are TRBV2 and TRBJ1-4; no clear D gene. The CDR3 runs 13 residues. Germline assignment: CDR1 SNHLY and CDR2 FYNNEI. V lost 8 bases, J lost 5 bases, and 12 bases lay in between. The CDR3 nucleotides are TGTGCCAGCGGTTTTGGCCTCAATGAAAAACTGTTTTTT. Amino acid sequence: CASGFGLNEKLFF. Combining the CDR3 with reference TRBV2 and TRBJ1-4 gives the whole variable domain EPEVTQTPSHQVTQMGQEVILRCVPISNHLYFYWYRQILGQKVEFLVSFYNNEISEKSEIFDDQFSVERPDGSNFTLKIRSTKLEDSAMYFCASGFGLNEKLFFGSGTQLSVL.

This chain joins TRBV7-3 and TRBJ2-3; the match to TRBD2 covers 9 bases. Losses at the gene ends were 5 bases for V and 4 bases for J; bases not matched to a gene: 7. Germline V gene lookup returns CDR1 SGHTA and CDR2 FQGTGA. CDR3 length: 15 residues. DNA of the CDR3: TGTGCCAGCAGCAGGGCGGGAGGGAACCCAGATACGCAGTATTTT. Translation gives CASSRAGGNPDTQYF. The full variable domain, in which reference TRBV7-3 and TRBJ2-3 provide the parts outside the CDR3, is GAGVSQTPSNKVTEKGKYVELRCDPISGHTALYWYRQSLGQGPEFLIYFQGTGAADDSGLPNDRFFAVRPEGSVSTLKIQRTERGDSAVYLCASSRAGGNPDTQYFGPGTRLTVL.

The rearrangement uses TRBV28 and TRBJ1-2; unclear D gene. V lost 2 bases and J 2 bases, leaving 3 bases between the germline ends. The CDR3 runs 12 residues. Germline loops: CDR1 MDHEN, CDR2 SYDVKM. The CDR3 here is CASSLGNYGYTF. DNA of the CDR3: TGTGCCAGCAGTTTAGGCAACTATGGCTACACCTTC.

The chain carries TRBV29-1 and TRBJ2-7; a weak D match, TRBD1 (5 bases). CDR1 is SQVTM, CDR2 ANQGSEA, per germline. This CDR3 is 13 amino acids long. Trimming pared 4 bases from V and 2 bases from J, leaving 12 bases between. CDR3 sequence (DNA): TGCAGCGTTGCAGGGATTCAAGCCTACGAGCAGTACTTC. It is translated as CSVAGIQAYEQYF.

The V call is TRBV11-2, the J call TRBJ2-3; maybe TRBD1 (5 bases). Germline assignment: CDR1 SGHAT and CDR2 FQNNGV. V lost 2 bases and J 4 bases, leaving 7 bases between the germline ends. This CDR3 is built from 13 residues. The CDR3 sequence is CASSLQGPDTQYF. CDR3 coding DNA: TGTGCCAGCAGCTTACAGGGTCCAGATACGCAGTATTTT.

The table lists this clone with a few counts. The chain couples TRBV4-1 to TRBJ1-4, with D perhaps matching TRBD1 (6 bases). The CDR3 contains 18 residues. V was cut by 0 bases and J by 0 bases, with 14 bases left in between. Looked up from germline, CDR1 is MGHRA and CDR2 is YSYEKL. As DNA, the CDR3 is TGCGCCAGCAGCCAAGAGGGAACAGGGATTCCAACTAATGAAAAACTGTTTTTT. Its protein product is CASSQEGTGIPTNEKLFF.

The V and J genes are TRBV5-4 and TRBJ2-2; D is uncertain. Germline V lookup: CDR1 SGHNT, CDR2 YYREEE (reference sequence). The CDR3 contains 14 residues. With 1 base removed from V and 5 bases from J, the gap between germline ends came to 9 bases. The CDR3 DNA reads as TGTGCCAGCAGCTTGATTAGTTCAACCGGGGAGCTGTTTTTT. Protein product: CASSLISSTGELFF.

This rearrangement joins TRBV27 to TRBJ1-1; the D gene is possibly TRBD1 (5 bases). There are 15 residues in the CDR3. V shed 4 bases and J shed 1 base, with 13 bases lying between them. Germline V gene lookup returns CDR1 MNHEY and CDR2 SMNVEV (reference sequence). Here the CDR3 reads CASSYRQLPNTEAFF. The CDR3 region has the DNA TGTGCCAGCAGTTACCGACAGTTACCGAACACTGAAGCTTTCTTT.

The chain combines TRBV28 with TRBJ1-1; 8 bases are a match to TRBD1. The CDR3 totals 19 residues. Germline V gene data show CDR1 as MDHEN and CDR2 as SYDVKM. V trimming: 7 bases; J trimming: 4 bases; junction bases outside the gene matches: 23. CDR3 coding DNA: TGTGCCAGCATGAGAGGGTCTGCTGCTGGGCCAGGGGGCGTCACTGAAGCTTTCTTT. Protein sequence: CASMRGSAAGPGGVTEAFF.

A single count supports this clone. The V gene is TRBV6-1, the J gene TRBJ1-5; no clear D. CDR1 is MNHNS, CDR2 SASEGT, per germline. This CDR3 comprises 15 residues. Trimming cost V 2 bases and J 1 base, with 9 bases left between them. CDR3 residues: CASSEWLRSNQPQHF. The CDR3 DNA is TGTGCCAGCAGTGAATGGTTACGGAGCAATCAGCCCCAGCATTTT.

Only one count was recorded for this clone. The genes are TRBV6-1 and TRBJ1-4; tentative D call: TRBD1 (5 bases). The CDR3 sequence is 15 residues long. The V end lost 0 bases, the J end lost 4 bases, and 9 bases lay between the germline ends. Germline lookup yields CDR1 MNHNS and CDR2 SASEGT. CDR3 nucleotides: TGTGCCAGCAGTGAAGCTGCGACAGTTAATGAAAAACTGTTTTTT. Its translation is CASSEAATVNEKLFF.

This chain connects TRBV11-3 to TRBJ2-7; D may be TRBD2 (6 bases). This CDR3 region has 14 residues. Trimming left V 9 bases short and J 0 bases short, with 15 bases between. Germline lookup yields CDR1 SGHNT and CDR2 YENEEA. CDR3 nucleotides: TGTGCCAGTTCGCCGGGACTCAGCTCCTACGAGCAGTACTTC. This translates into CASSPGLSSYEQYF.

DNA for the CDR3: TGTGCCAGCAGTGATGTAGGGGGTTTTTATTCACCCCTCCACTTT. It codes for CASSDVGGFYSPLHF. The chain recombines TRBV6-1 with TRBJ1-6, with D perhaps matching TRBD1 (6 bases). The CDR3 is 15 residues long. Trimming removed 3 bases at V and 8 bases at J, with 14 bases between. CDR1 MNHNS and CDR2 SASEGT come from the germline V gene.

The chain combines TRBV18 with TRBJ2-7; 8 nucleotides align to TRBD1. There are 14 residues in the CDR3. The V gene's germline CDR1 is KGHSH and CDR2 LQKENI. The trim removed 8 bases at V and 3 bases at J, leaving 9 bases unmatched. CDR3 DNA: TGTGCCAGCCCCCCCGGACAGGGTATCTACGAGCAGTACTTC. Translation gives CASPPGQGIYEQYF. Using reference TRBV18 and TRBJ2-7 for the parts outside the CDR3, the full variable domain is NAGVMQNPRHLVRRRGQEARLRCSPMKGHSHVYWYRQLPEEGLKFMVYLQKENIIDESGMPKERFSAEFPKEGPSILRIQQVVRGDSAAYFCASPPGQGIYEQYFGPGTRLTVT.

This sequence joins TRBV11-1 and TRBJ2-3; 8 positions agree with TRBD2. CDR1 is SGHAT and CDR2 is FQDESV in the germline V gene (reference sequence). Germline trimming cut 0 bases from V and 0 bases from J; bases unmatched to any gene: 5. The length of the CDR3 is 17 residues. The CDR3 DNA sequence: TGTGCCAGCAGCTTAGCGTGGGCTAGCGGGAGCACAGATACGCAGTATTTT. The encoded protein is CASSLAWASGSTDTQYF.

The V call is TRBV28, the J call TRBJ2-5, with a possible D match to TRBD2 (5 bases). This CDR3 contains 13 residues. The germline V and J ends were trimmed by 6 bases and 1 base, with 9 bases remaining between them. Looked up from germline, CDR1 is MDHEN and CDR2 is SYDVKM. The chain's CDR3 is CASSSGFQETQYF. The CDR3 DNA reads as TGTGCCAGCAGCTCGGGATTCCAAGAGACCCAGTACTTC.

V and J are TRBV5-4 and TRBJ1-2, with 7 bases matching TRBD1. Germline CDR1 and CDR2: SGHNT and YYREEE (reference sequence). The CDR3 is made up of 15 amino acids. Trimming cost V 7 bases and J 4 bases; bases outside gene matches: 13. The CDR3 here is CASGLERGRLYGYTF. For the CDR3, the DNA is TGTGCCAGCGGGCTGGAAAGGGGGCGGCTCTATGGCTACACCTTC.

With regard to this clone: Other DNA sequences in the same sample also yield this CDR3. The chain links TRBV5-1 to TRBJ2-1; 11 nucleotides match TRBD2. J gave up 6 bases and V 5 bases, and 7 bases lay outside the gene matches. The CDR3 is 15 amino acids. CDR1 is SGHRS, CDR2 YFSETQ, per germline. The DNA of the CDR3 is TGCGCCAGCAGTTTAGCGGGAGGGGATCTCAATGAGCAGTTCTTC. Translation gives CASSLAGGDLNEQFF.

The chain links TRBV5-3 to TRBJ2-7, with 10 bases aligning to TRBD1. TRBV5-3 is reported as an ORF; its role is uncertain. The CDR3 consists of 16 residues. The V segment lost 1 base and the J segment 1 base; nucleotides outside the gene matches: 5. DNA of the CDR3: TGTGCCAGAAGCTTGTCTGCGGGACAGGGGTCCTACGAGCAGTACTTC. Translating it yields CARSLSAGQGSYEQYF.

The chain couples TRBV2 to TRBJ2-4; TRBD1 agrees at 9 bases. This CDR3 has 18 amino acids. Looked up from germline, CDR1 is SNHLY and CDR2 is FYNNEI. Trimming removed 6 bases from V and 0 bases from J; junction bases left unmatched: 12. CDR3 coding DNA: TGTGCCAGCAGAAAGACAGGGGGAAGGGATGTAGCCAAAAACATTCAGTACTTC. Protein sequence: CASRKTGGRDVAKNIQYF. Variable domain in full (rest from reference TRBV2 and TRBJ2-4): EPEVTQTPSHQVTQMGQEVILRCVPISNHLYFYWYRQILGQKVEFLVSFYNNEISEKSEIFDDQFSVERPDGSNFTLKIRSTKLEDSAMYFCASRKTGGRDVAKNIQYFGAGTRLSVL.

CDR3 DNA: TGTGCCAGCAGCTGGGGGACAGGGTCCTACGAGCAGTACTTC. The encoded protein is CASSWGTGSYEQYF. The genes are TRBV5-6 and TRBJ2-7; 9 bases map to TRBD1. With V trimmed by 3 bases and J by 1 base, 2 bases remained unmatched. From germline, CDR1 is SGHDT and CDR2 YYEEEE. This CDR3 spans 14 amino acids. The variable domain in full, with the rest retrieved from reference TRBV5-6 and TRBJ2-7, is DAGVTQSPTHLIKTRGQQVTLRCSPKSGHDTVSWYQQALGQGPQFIFQYYEEEERQRGNFPDRFSGHQFPNYSSELNVNALLLGDSALYLCASSWGTGSYEQYFGPGTRLTVT.

There are a few counts of this clone. The chain joins TRBV28 to TRBJ2-1; TRBD1 matches at 10 bases. The CDR3 loop spans 16 amino acids. Germline loops: CDR1 MDHEN, CDR2 SYDVKM. V shed 4 bases and J 1 base; nucleotides not matched to a gene: 4. This chain's CDR3 is CASSSDRGPSYNEQFF. The CDR3 region has the DNA TGTGCCAGCAGTTCTGACAGGGGGCCTTCCTACAATGAGCAGTTCTTC.

V usage is TRBV5-1 and J usage is TRBJ2-6; D is perhaps TRBD2 (6 bases). Between the trimmed V and J ends, which lost 0 bases and 0 bases, there was a span of 19 bases. CDR1 is SGHRS and CDR2 is YFSETQ in the germline V gene. The CDR3 is 20 amino acids. The DNA of the CDR3 is TGCGCCAGCAGCTTGGGACTGGGCGGGGCCGAGAGCTCTGGGGCCAACGTCCTGACTTTC. Encoded protein: CASSLGLGGAESSGANVLTF.

In this sample, this clone turned up a few times. The gene calls are TRBV11-2 and TRBJ2-5; weak D call: TRBD2 (5 bases). The V end lost 3 bases, the J end lost 4 bases, and 15 bases lay between the germline ends. The germline V gene encodes CDR1 SGHAT and CDR2 FQNNGV. The CDR3 has 15 amino acids. For the CDR3, the DNA is TGTGCCAGCAGCTTCCTCCTAGGAGGTGGAGAGACCCAGTACTTC. Translating it yields CASSFLLGGGETQYF.

This clone was counted only a few times. The rearrangement joins TRBV14 to TRBJ2-2; 7 bases map to TRBD1. CDR1 is SGHDN and CDR2 is FVKESK in the germline V gene. The trim removed 4 bases at V and 4 bases at J, leaving 6 bases unmatched. There are 15 residues in the CDR3. The CDR3 sequence is CASSRTGTVTGELFF. CDR3 DNA: TGTGCCAGCAGCCGTACCGGGACAGTCACCGGGGAGCTGTTTTTT.